The rows below give T cell receptor beta chains drawn from one sample of a study of metastatic and nonmetastatic thyroid tumors. MiXCR was used by TCRdb to re-call the PCR reads. The sample lists tens of thousands of clones, around 25% occurring once. The source material was blood. The receptors originated from a male donor with papillary thyroid cancer or a benign thyroid nodule (not recorded which). Some clones in this sample may be carry-over from other donors' samples. The CDR3 runs from the conserved cysteine through the conserved F or W. A D gene is named only where the DNA matches it firmly. The listing skips clone size in some rows; elsewhere it reads once, few, many or a size class.

size | D | J | V | CDR3 | DNA
many | - | TRBJ2-3 | TRBV6-2/TRBV6-3 | CASSYGAGPTDTQYF | TGTGCCAGCAGTTACGGCGCAGGGCCCACAGATACGCAGTATTTT
many | TRBD2 | TRBJ2-7 | TRBV6-5 | CASRLLAGLYEQYF | TGTGCCAGCCGGTTACTAGCGGGCCTCTACGAGCAGTACTTC
many | TRBD1 | TRBJ2-5 | TRBV18 | CASSYSTGGQETQYF | TGTGCCAGCTCCTATTCGACAGGGGGCCAAGAGACCCAGTACTTC
few | - | TRBJ2-1 | TRBV28 | CASSYRDMLNEQFF | TGTGCCAGCAGTTACCGGGACATGCTCAATGAGCAGTTCTTC
many | - | TRBJ1-1 | TRBV29-1 | CSVHKEGFAFF | TGCAGCGTTCACAAGGAGGGTTTCGCTTTCTTT
many | - | TRBJ2-5 | TRBV20-1 | CSATRGRGASETQYF | TGCAGTGCCACAAGAGGAAGGGGAGCGTCGGAGACCCAGTACTTC
- | TRBD1 | TRBJ1-2 | TRBV6-1 | CASSPGTGIPNLSGYTF | TGTGCCAGCAGTCCCGGGACAGGGATCCCCAACTTAAGTGGCTACACCTTC
many | - | TRBJ2-1 | TRBV11-2 | CASSFMFRSYNEQFF | TGTGCCAGCAGTTTTATGTTTCGCTCCTACAATGAGCAGTTCTTC
many | - | TRBJ2-2 | TRBV5-4 | CASSYYINTGELFF | TGTGCCAGCAGTTATTATATAAACACCGGGGAGCTGTTTTTT
- | TRBD1 | TRBJ2-7 | TRBV6-1 | CAIGTGSYEQYF | TGTGCCATCGGGACAGGGTCCTACGAGCAGTACTTC
- | - | TRBJ2-7 | TRBV3-1 | CASSQGRSIYEQYF | TGTGCCAGCAGCCAGGGACGGAGTATCTACGAGCAGTACTTC
- | TRBD1 | TRBJ2-7 | TRBV6-2/TRBV6-3 | CASSRTGVQSYEQYF | TGTGCCAGCAGTCGGACAGGGGTTCAGTCCTACGAGCAGTACTTC
many | - | TRBJ2-5 | TRBV9 | CASSVDGTPQYF | TGTGCCAGCAGCGTAGACGGGACGCCCCAGTACTTC
few | - | TRBJ1-3 | TRBV6-5 | CASSLQAPSGNTIYF | TGTGCCAGCAGTTTACAGGCTCCCTCTGGAAACACCATATATTTT
few | TRBD2 | TRBJ2-1 | TRBV12-3/TRBV12-4 | CASSSGLAGRNEQFF | TGTGCCAGCAGTTCGGGACTAGCGGGTCGGAATGAGCAGTTCTTC
few | - | TRBJ1-1 | TRBV28 | CASNGHSPGTEAFF | TGTGCCAGCAATGGTCACAGTCCGGGCACTGAAGCTTTCTTT
few | - | TRBJ2-7 | TRBV9 | CASSPGGKEQYF | TGTGCCAGCAGCCCTGGAGGAAAGGAGCAGTACTTC
many | - | TRBJ2-1 | TRBV7-9 | CASSPGPIEQFF | TGTGCCAGCAGCCCCGGGCCCATTGAGCAGTTCTTC
many | - | TRBJ1-2 | TRBV5-8 | CASSPRRGNYGYTF | TGTGCCAGCAGCCCAAGACGGGGAAACTATGGCTACACCTTC
- | TRBD1 | TRBJ2-7 | TRBV11-2 | CASSFGSGQGYEQYF | TGTGCCAGCAGCTTTGGATCGGGACAGGGCTACGAGCAGTACTTC
medium-sized | - | TRBJ2-7 | TRBV6-2/TRBV6-3 | CASSTPYEQYF | TGTGCCAGCAGTACCCCCTACGAGCAGTACTTC
- | - | TRBJ1-1 | TRBV18 | CASSPGRQGVVNTEAFF | TGTGCCAGCTCACCAGGGCGCCAGGGAGTCGTGAACACTGAAGCTTTCTTT
few | - | TRBJ2-3 | TRBV27 | CASTSRAVWADTQYF | TGTGCCAGCACCTCGAGGGCGGTATGGGCAGATACGCAGTATTTT
many | - | TRBJ1-3 | TRBV6-2/TRBV6-3 | CASNWDSGNTIYF | TGTGCCAGCAATTGGGACTCTGGAAACACCATATATTTT
many | TRBD1 | TRBJ1-2 | TRBV5-1 | CASSLGGTGAPQGYTF | TGCGCCAGCAGCTTGGGGGGGACAGGGGCGCCACAGGGCTACACCTTC
- | TRBD1 | TRBJ1-3 | TRBV19 | CASSTGSSGNTIYF | TGTGCCAGTTCGACAGGGAGCTCTGGAAACACCATATATTTT
few | TRBD1 | TRBJ2-3 | TRBV6-1 | CASRGTSDTDTQYF | TGTGCCTCCAGGGGGACCTCAGACACAGATACGCAGTATTTT
many | - | TRBJ2-2 | TRBV12-3/TRBV12-4 | CASSYTGMRELFF | TGTGCCAGCAGTTATACAGGGATGCGGGAGCTGTTTTTT
many | - | TRBJ2-7 | TRBV5-6 | CASSRAGDSYEQYF | TGTGCCAGCAGCAGGGCCGGCGACTCCTACGAGCAGTACTTC
many | - | TRBJ2-4 | TRBV11-2 | CASSSGPRNIQYF | TGTGCCAGCAGCTCCGGACCGCGGAACATTCAGTACTTC
- | TRBD1 | TRBJ2-7 | TRBV11-3 | CASSARQGTSYEQYF | TGTGCCAGCAGCGCAAGACAGGGAACCTCCTACGAGCAGTACTTC
- | - | TRBJ1-2 | TRBV28 | CASSSGAIADYGYTF | TGTGCCAGCAGTTCAGGGGCCATTGCAGACTATGGCTACACCTTC
- | TRBD2 | TRBJ2-7 | TRBV20-1 | CSANGLVGREQYF | TGCAGTGCTAACGGACTAGTCGGGCGCGAGCAGTACTTC
once | - | TRBJ1-1 | TRBV20-1 | CSARDKGLNTEAFF | TGCAGTGCTAGAGATAAGGGGTTGAACACTGAAGCTTTCTTT
few | TRBD2 | TRBJ2-1 | TRBV6-4 | CASSDSSGSWNEQFF | TGTGCCAGCAGTGACTCTAGCGGGAGCTGGAATGAGCAGTTCTTC
many | - | TRBJ1-2 | TRBV28 | CASSLIETHTYGYTF | TGTGCCAGCAGTTTAATCGAGACCCACACCTATGGCTACACCTTC
few | TRBD1 | TRBJ2-3 | TRBV5-4 | CASSLLGTGKWYF | TGTGCCAGCAGCTTGCTGGGGACAGGGAAATGGTATTTT
- | TRBD2 | TRBJ2-3 | TRBV27 | CASSFTSLAVTQYF | TGTGCCAGCAGCTTTACATCTCTAGCGGTAACGCAGTATTTT
- | TRBD1 | TRBJ1-1 | TRBV6-1 | CASSVGDRGGTEAFF | TGTGCCAGCAGTGTTGGGGACAGGGGCGGCACTGAAGCTTTCTTT
few | - | TRBJ1-1 | TRBV6-2/TRBV6-3 | CASSYSRSLTGNTEAFF | TGTGCCAGCAGTTACTCGCGGTCGCTTACGGGGAACACTGAAGCTTTCTTT
many | TRBD2 | TRBJ2-5 | TRBV4-2 | CASSIAGGETQYF | TGTGCCAGCAGCATAGCGGGAGGGGAGACCCAGTACTTC
many | TRBD1 | TRBJ1-1 | TRBV4-1 | CASSERTGGARAEAFF | TGCGCCAGCAGCGAAAGGACAGGGGGCGCGAGGGCTGAAGCTTTCTTT
- | - | TRBJ2-6 | TRBV10-1 | CAKSDFGSVSSGANVLTF | TGCGCCAAGTCGGACTTCGGATCGGTAAGCTCTGGGGCCAACGTCCTGACTTTC